The present TCR beta chain was sequenced within a study of high-grade serous ovarian cancer treatment subgroups. This clone was picked up one time. This CDR3 is built from 16 residues. From germline, CDR1 is SEHNR and CDR2 FQNEAQ (reference sequence). Trimming took 5 bases from V and 1 from J, leaving 17 bases between them. Tumor samples were taken before definitive surgery or chemotherapy. The table came from immunoSEQ multiplex PCR; TCRdb's copy has only in-frame clones and leaves some out. Of under 3,000 clones in the sample, under 85% were seen once. V gene TRBV7-9 combines with J gene TRBJ1-1; no firm D call. The specimen was tumor tissue. The clonotype comes from a human donor with high-grade serous ovarian cancer. CDR3 bases: TGTGCCAGCAGCATTCGGAAGGAGAGAGGGAACACTGAAGCTTTCTTT. Translating it yields CASSIRKERGNTEAFF.